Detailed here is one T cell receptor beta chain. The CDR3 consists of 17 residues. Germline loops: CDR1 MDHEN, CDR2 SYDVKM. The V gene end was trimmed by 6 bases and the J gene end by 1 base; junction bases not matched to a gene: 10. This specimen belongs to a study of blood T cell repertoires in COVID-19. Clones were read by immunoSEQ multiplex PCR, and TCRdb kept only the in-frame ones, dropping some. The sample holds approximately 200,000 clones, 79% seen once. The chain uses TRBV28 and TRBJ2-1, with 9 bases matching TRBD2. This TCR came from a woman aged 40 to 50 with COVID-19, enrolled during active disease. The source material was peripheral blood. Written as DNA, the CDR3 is TGTGCCAGCAGCCGTGCCAAGCGGGGGGTTTCCTACAATGAGCAGTTCTTC. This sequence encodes CASSRAKRGVSYNEQFF.